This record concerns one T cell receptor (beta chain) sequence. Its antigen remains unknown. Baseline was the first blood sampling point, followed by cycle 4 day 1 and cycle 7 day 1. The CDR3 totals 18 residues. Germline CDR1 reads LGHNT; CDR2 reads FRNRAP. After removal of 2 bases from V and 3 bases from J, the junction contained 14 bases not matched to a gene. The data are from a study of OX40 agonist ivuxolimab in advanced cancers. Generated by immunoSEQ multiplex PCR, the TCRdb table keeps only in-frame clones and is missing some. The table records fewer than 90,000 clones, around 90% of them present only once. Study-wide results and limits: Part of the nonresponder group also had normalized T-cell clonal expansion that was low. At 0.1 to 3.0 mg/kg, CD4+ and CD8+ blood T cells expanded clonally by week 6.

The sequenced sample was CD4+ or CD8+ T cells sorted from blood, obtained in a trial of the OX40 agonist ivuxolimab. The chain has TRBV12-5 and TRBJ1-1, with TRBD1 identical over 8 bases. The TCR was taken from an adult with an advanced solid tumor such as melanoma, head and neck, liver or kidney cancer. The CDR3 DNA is TGTGCTAGTGGTTTGACTCCAGGACAGGGTAGAGGGGACACTGAAGCTTTCTTT. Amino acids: CASGLTPGQGRGDTEAFF.